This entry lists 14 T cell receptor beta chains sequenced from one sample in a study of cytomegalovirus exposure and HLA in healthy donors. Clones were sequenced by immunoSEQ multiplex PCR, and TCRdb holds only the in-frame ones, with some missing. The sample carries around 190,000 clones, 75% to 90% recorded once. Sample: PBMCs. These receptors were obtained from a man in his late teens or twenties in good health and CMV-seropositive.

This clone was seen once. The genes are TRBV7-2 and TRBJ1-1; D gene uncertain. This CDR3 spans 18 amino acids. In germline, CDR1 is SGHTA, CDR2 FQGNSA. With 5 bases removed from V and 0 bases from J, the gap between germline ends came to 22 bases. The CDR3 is CASSRRLLGAGMNTEAFF. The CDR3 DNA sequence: TGTGCCAGCAGCCGGCGTCTATTGGGAGCGGGAATGAACACTGAAGCTTTCTTT. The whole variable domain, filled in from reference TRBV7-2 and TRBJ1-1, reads GAGVSQSPSNKVTEKGKDVELRCDPISGHTALYWYRQSLGQGLEFLIYFQGNSAPDKSGLPSDRFSAERTGGSVSTLTIQRTQQEDSAVYLCASSRRLLGAGMNTEAFFGQGTRLTVV.

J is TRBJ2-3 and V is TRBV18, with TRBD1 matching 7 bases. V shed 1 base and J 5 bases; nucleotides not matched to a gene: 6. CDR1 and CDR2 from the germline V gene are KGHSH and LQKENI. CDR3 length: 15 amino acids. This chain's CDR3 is CASSPRAGGEDTQYF. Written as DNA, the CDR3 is TGTGCCAGCTCACCACGGGCAGGGGGTGAAGATACGCAGTATTTT. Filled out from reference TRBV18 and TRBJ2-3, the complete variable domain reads NAGVMQNPRHLVRRRGQEARLRCSPMKGHSHVYWYRQLPEEGLKFMVYLQKENIIDESGMPKERFSAEFPKEGPSILRIQQVVRGDSAAYFCASSPRAGGEDTQYFGPGTRLTVL.

Here the CDR3 DNA reads TGCGCCAGCAGCCGGGCGGACAGGAGCTCCTACGAGCAGTACTTC. Translation: CASSRADRSSYEQYF. This chain joins TRBV4-1 and TRBJ2-7; the match to TRBD1 covers 7 bases. Germline V gene lookup returns CDR1 MGHRA and CDR2 YSYEKL. The V and J ends lost 4 bases and 0 bases, in that order; junction bases with no gene match: 6. The CDR3 contains 15 residues.

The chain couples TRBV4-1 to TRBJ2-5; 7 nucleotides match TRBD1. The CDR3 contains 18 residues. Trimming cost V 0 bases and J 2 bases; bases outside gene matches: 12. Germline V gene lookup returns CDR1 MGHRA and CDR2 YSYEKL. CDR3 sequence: CASSQDFPLGTVQETQYF. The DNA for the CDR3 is TGCGCCAGCAGCCAAGACTTTCCGTTGGGGACAGTACAAGAGACCCAGTACTTC.

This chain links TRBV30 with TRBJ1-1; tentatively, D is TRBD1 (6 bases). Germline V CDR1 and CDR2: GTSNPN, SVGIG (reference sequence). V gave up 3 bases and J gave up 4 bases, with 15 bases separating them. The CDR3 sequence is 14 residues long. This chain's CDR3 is CAWRVLTGFTEAFF. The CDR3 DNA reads TGTGCCTGGAGAGTTTTGACAGGATTCACTGAAGCTTTCTTT.

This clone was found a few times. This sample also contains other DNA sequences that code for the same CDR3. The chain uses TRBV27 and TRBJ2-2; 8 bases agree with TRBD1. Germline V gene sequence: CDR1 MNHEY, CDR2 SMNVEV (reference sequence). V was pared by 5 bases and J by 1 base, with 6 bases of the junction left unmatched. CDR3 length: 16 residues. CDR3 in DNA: TGTGCCAGCAGTCTTACCGGGACAGGGAACACCGGGGAGCTGTTTTTT. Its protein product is CASSLTGTGNTGELFF.

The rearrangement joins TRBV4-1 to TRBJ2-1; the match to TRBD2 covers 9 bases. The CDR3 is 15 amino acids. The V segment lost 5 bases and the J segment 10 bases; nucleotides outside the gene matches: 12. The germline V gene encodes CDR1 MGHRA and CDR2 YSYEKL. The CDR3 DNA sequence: TGCGCCAGCAGCGACCCCAGCGGGGGGACCAGGGAGCAGTTCTTC. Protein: CASSDPSGGTREQFF.

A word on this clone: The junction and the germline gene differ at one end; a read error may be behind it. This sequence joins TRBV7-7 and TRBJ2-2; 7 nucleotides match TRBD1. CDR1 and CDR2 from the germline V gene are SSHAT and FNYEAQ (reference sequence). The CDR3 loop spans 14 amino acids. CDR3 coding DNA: TGTGCTAGCAGCTTACAGGGGATAACCGGGGAGCTGTTTTTT. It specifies CASSLQGITGELFF. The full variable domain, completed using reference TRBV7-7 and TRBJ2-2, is GAGVSQSPRYKVTKRGQDVTLRCDPISSHATLYWYQQALGQGPEFLTYFNYEAQPDKSGLPSDRFSAERPEGSISTLTIQRTEQRDSAMYRCASSLQGITGELFFGEGSRLTVL.

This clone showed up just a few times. The CDR3 bases are TGCGCCAGCAGCTTGTCGGGGGGGGCGAACACGCAGTATTTT. As protein: CASSLSGGANTQYF. The chain joins TRBV5-1 to TRBJ2-3, with TRBD2 matching over 8 bases. V shed 1 base, J shed 9 bases, and the junction held 7 bases outside the gene matches. CDR3 length: 14 residues. Germline V lookup: CDR1 SGHRS, CDR2 YFSETQ.

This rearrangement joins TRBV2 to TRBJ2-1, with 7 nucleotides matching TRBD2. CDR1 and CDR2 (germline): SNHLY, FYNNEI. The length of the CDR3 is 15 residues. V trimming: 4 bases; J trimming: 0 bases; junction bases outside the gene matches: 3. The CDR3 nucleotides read TGTGCCAGCAGTGCTAGCGGACTCTCCTACAATGAGCAGTTCTTC. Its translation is CASSASGLSYNEQFF. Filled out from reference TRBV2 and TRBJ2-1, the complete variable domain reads EPEVTQTPSHQVTQMGQEVILRCVPISNHLYFYWYRQILGQKVEFLVSFYNNEISEKSEIFDDQFSVERPDGSNFTLKIRSTKLEDSAMYFCASSASGLSYNEQFFGPGTRLTVL.

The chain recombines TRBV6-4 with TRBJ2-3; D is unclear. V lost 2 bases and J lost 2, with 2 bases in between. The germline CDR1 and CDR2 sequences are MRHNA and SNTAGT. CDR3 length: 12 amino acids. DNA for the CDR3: TGTGCCAGCAGTGACCACACAGATACGCAGTATTTT. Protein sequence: CASSDHTDTQYF.

The CDR3 DNA reads as TGTGCCAGCTGGGGGCCCACTGAAGCTTTCTTT. It codes for CASWGPTEAFF. The chain uses TRBV27 and TRBJ1-1; possibly TRBD1 for D (6 bases). The V end was cut by 8 bases, the J end by 4 bases, with 8 bases between. CDR3 size: 11 residues. Germline V CDR1 and CDR2: MNHEY, SMNVEV (reference sequence).

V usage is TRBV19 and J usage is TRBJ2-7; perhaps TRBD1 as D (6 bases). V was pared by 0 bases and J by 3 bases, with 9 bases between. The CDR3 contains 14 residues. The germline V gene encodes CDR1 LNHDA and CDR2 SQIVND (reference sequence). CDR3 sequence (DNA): TGTGCCAGTAGTATAGAGTGGGACAACTACGAGCAGTACTTC. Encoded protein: CASSIEWDNYEQYF.

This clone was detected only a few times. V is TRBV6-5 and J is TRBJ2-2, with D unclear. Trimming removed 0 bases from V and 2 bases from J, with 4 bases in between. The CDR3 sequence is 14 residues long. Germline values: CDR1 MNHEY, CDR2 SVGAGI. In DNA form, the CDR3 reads TGTGCCAGCAGTTACTCTATCAACACCGGGGAGCTGTTTTTT. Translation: CASSYSINTGELFF.